This TCR beta chain derives from a study of cytomegalovirus exposure and HLA in healthy donors. With regard to this clone: Its cognate antigen is unknown. A junction boundary mismatches the germline segment, possibly from a read error.

Germline values: CDR1 PRHDT, CDR2 FYEKMQ (reference sequence). This CDR3 spans 17 amino acids. The PCR ran on 60 Vbeta and 13 Jbeta primers. Profiling relied on immunoSEQ multiplex PCR, and the TCRdb table lists in-frame clones only, not all of them. The sample holds around 130,000 clones, 80% seen once. Study conclusions and caveats: Common viral pathogens (according to a later analysis) appeared linked to several of the most significant clusters.

The chain uses TRBV13 and TRBJ2-5, with TRBD2 matching over 8 bases. Sequenced sample: PBMCs. This clonotype was sampled from a human donor in good health. The CDR3 coding sequence is TGTGCCAGCAGCTTACCCAGGGGCGGGGGGACGCAAGATACCCAGTACTTC. This gives the protein CASSLPRGGGTQDTQYF.